Presented here are 2 T cell receptor beta chains from one specimen sequenced in a study of tumor-infiltrating lymphocytes in oesophageal squamous cell carcinoma. TCRdb called the PCR reads again in MiXCR, with one record for every CDR3 protein. The sample holds almost 20,000 distinct CDR3 sequences, about 43% seen once. Sequencing was done on a sample of normal esophageal tissue next to the tumor. The receptors here all came from a male donor with esophageal squamous cell carcinoma.

This clonotype was recorded a few times. The V and J genes are TRBV7-9 and TRBJ2-2; D remains ambiguous. This CDR3 has 12 amino acids. The germline gives CDR1 SEHNR, CDR2 FQNEAQ (reference sequence). V was clipped by 11 bases and J by 4 bases, with 11 bases between them. CDR3 region: CAGLEGTGELFF. The CDR3 DNA is TGTGCCGGGCTTGAAGGCACCGGGGAGCTGTTTTTT.

J is TRBJ1-1 and V is TRBV5-4; TRBD1 is a possible D gene (5 bases). This CDR3 region has 14 residues. Trimming shortened V by 4 bases and J by 1 base, and 11 bases separated the two germline ends. Germline CDR1 reads SGHNT; CDR2 reads YYREEE (reference sequence). The CDR3 DNA reads TGTGCCAGCAGCCCCCAGGGAAAGAACACTGAAGCTTTCTTT. Protein: CASSPQGKNTEAFF.